The entry that follows covers one T cell receptor (beta chain) sequence. The sample holds many counts of this clonotype. Its antigen is currently not known. No base quality information exists; no much larger clone differs at one position. CDR1 and CDR2 (KGHDR, SFDVKD) derive from the germline V gene. The CDR3 holds 16 amino acids from the cysteine to the phenylalanine. Only the CDR3 region is kept as DNA, spanning 48 bases read in frame from base 1. For this chain, trimming is 3 bases at the V end and 2 bases at the J end, and the number of junction bases without a gene match is 3. This sample is drawn from a study of CD8+CD57+ T cells in acquired aplastic anemia (dated 2018 in TCRdb). Turning to the overall study: DNA extracted from sorted CD4+ and CD8+ cells had a mean of around 3 ug, with a range of 0.2 to 27.4 ug. CD8+CD57+ expansion was defined as frequency above the mean frequency observed in healthy subjects. Findings and caveats that apply to the study as a whole: No significant difference in CD8+ Simpson's diversity was found between patients and healthy controls (P=0.060). Some 27 CD8+ CDR3 sequences were found in both patients and controls but appeared to be highly expressed in patients and within the immunodominant clones of the patients.

Expansion of CD8+CD57+ cells had been shown by flow cytometry in the patients chosen for sequencing. Severe acquired aplastic anemia was diagnosed in all patients according to International Study of Aplastic Anemia and Agranulocytosis and Camitta criteria. No therapy had been received by the patients at the time of blood sampling. The study deep-sequenced TCR repertoires of sorted CD4+ and CD8+ blood T cells from severe aplastic anemia patients and healthy subjects. In the USA, patient enrollment took place under clinicaltrials.gov protocols 00001620, 01623167, 00001397, 00071045, 00081523 and 00961064. Ficoll-Paque density gradient centrifugation was used to isolate peripheral blood mononuclear cells. CD4+ and CD8+ T cells were sorted by FACS or magnetic beads before DNA extraction. Genomic DNA was used as template for profiling of TCR beta VDJ combinations and CDR3 sequences. TCR repertoire sequencing was run on an Illumina HiSeq 2000. As for the authors' bioinformatics: Repertoires were assessed using TRBV/TRBJ rearrangement plots, CDR3 size and DJ length profiles, and Simpson's diversity index. The most abundant DNA sequence in the deep sequencing data was taken as the immunodominant clone. CDR3 amino acid sequences were screened for sharing across subjects and were compared with published repertoires and the VDJdb database. TCRdb trimmed public reads at Q25 via fastp, called clones via MiXCR and kept in-frame beta chains. Entries are consolidated by CDR3 protein sequence, retaining the most common genes and DNA. Clone size and V and J calls follow TCRdb, not the original study. In all, the sample holds 160,000 or so distinct CDR3 sequences, and roughly 43% of those were seen once. The top ten constitute about 2.8% of the sample.

This TCR came from a human donor with aplastic anemia. Material for sequencing was sorted CD4+, CD8+, or CD8+CD57+ T cells (not recorded which) from PBMCs. The chain was built from TRBV24-1 and TRBJ2-2, and TRBD1 aligns with 9 junction nucleotides. The DNA sequence is as follows: TGTGCCACCAGTGATCCGGGACAGGGTAACACCGGGGAGCTGTTTTTT. The resulting protein is CATSDPGQGNTGELFF.